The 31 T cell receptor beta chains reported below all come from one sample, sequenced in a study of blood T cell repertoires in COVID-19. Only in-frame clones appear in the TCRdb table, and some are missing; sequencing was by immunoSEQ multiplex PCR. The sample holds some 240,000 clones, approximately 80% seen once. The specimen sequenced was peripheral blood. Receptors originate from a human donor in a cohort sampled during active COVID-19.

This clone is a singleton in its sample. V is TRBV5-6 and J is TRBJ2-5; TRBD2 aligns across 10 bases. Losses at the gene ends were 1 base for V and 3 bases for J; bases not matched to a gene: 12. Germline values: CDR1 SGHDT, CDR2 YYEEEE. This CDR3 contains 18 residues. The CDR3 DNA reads TGTGCCAGCAGCTTGTACTGGGTAGCGGGGGGATTCGAAGAGACCCAGTACTTC. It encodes CASSLYWVAGGFEETQYF.

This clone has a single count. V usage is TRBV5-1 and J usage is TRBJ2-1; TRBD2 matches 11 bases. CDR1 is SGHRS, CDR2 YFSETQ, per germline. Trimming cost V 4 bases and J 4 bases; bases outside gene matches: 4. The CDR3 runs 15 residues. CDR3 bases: TGCGCCAGCAGCCCTAGCGGGGGGCTTTACAATGAGCAGTTCTTC. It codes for CASSPSGGLYNEQFF.

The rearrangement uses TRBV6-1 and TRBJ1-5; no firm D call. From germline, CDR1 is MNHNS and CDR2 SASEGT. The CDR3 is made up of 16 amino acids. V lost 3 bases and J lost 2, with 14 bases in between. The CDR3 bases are TGTGCCAGCAGTGATTCGAGAACAGAAGGCAATCAGCCCCAGCATTTT. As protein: CASSDSRTEGNQPQHF.

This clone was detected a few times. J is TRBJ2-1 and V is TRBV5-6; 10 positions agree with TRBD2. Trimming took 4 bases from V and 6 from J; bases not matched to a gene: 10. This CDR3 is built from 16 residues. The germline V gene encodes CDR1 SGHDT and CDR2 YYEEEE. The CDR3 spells CASSRRLAGVFNEQFF. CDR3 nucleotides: TGTGCCAGCAGCCGCCGTCTAGCGGGGGTTTTCAATGAGCAGTTCTTC.

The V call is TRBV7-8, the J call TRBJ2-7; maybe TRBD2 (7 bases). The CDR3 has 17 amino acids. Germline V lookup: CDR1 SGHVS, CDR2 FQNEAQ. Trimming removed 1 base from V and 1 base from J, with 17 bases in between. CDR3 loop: CASSLVTGGWTSYEQYF. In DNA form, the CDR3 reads TGTGCCAGCAGCTTAGTAACGGGGGGCTGGACGTCCTACGAGCAGTACTTC.

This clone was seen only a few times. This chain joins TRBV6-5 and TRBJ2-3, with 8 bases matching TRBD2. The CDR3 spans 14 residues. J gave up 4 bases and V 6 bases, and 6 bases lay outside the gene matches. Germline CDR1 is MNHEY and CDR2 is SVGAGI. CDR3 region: CASRRGGAADTQYF. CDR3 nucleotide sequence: TGTGCCAGCAGACGGGGGGGAGCGGCAGATACGCAGTATTTT.

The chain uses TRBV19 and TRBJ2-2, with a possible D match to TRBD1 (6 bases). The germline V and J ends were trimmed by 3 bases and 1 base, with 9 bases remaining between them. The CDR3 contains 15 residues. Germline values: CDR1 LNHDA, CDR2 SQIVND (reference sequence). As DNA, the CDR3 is TGTGCCAGTAGTATCAAACAGGGGAACACCGGGGAGCTGTTTTTT. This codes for CASSIKQGNTGELFF.

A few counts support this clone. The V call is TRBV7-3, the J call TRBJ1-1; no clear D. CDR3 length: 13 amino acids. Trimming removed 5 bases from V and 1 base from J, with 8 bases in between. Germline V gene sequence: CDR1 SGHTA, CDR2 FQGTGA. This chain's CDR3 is CASSDGANTEAFF. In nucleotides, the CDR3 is TGTGCCAGCAGCGACGGAGCGAACACTGAAGCTTTCTTT.

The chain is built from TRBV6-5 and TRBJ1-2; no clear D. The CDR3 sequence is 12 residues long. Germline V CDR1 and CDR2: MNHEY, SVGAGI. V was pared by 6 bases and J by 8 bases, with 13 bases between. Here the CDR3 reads CASSLTRTGYTF. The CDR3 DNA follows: TGTGCCAGCAGCCTCACCAGAACGGGCTACACCTTC.

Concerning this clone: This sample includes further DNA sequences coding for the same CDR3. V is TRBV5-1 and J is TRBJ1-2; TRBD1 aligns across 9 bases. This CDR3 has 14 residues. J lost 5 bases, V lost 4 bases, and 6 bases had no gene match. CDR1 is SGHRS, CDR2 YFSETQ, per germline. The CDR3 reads CASSPGQGGYGYTF. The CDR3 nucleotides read TGCGCCAGCAGCCCGGGACAGGGAGGATATGGCTACACCTTC.

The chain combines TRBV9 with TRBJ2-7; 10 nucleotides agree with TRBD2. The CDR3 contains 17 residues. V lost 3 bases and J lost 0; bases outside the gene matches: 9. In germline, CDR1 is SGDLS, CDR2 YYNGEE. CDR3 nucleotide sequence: TGTGCCAGCAGCGCCTACCTAGCGGGAGACATCTCCTACGAGCAGTACTTC. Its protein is CASSAYLAGDISYEQYF.

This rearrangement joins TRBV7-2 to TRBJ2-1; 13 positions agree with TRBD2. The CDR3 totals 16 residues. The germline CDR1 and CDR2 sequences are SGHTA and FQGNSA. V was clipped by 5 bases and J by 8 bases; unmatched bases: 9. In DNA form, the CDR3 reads TGTGCCAGCAGCCCGCCGACTAGCGGGAGGTTCTATGAGCAGTTCTTC. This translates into CASSPPTSGRFYEQFF.

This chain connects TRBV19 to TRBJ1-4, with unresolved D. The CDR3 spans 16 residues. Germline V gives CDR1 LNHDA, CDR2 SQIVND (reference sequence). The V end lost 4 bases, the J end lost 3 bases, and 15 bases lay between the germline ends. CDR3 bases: TGTGCCAGTAGTACCACTCCACGGGTCGCTAATGAAAAACTGTTTTTT. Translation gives CASSTTPRVANEKLFF.

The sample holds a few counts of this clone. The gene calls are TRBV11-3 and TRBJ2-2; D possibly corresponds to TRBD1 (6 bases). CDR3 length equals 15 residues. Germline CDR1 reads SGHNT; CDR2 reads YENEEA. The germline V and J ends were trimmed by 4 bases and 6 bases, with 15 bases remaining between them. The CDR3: CASSSFPGVPGELFF. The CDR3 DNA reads TGTGCCAGCAGCTCCTTCCCAGGGGTCCCCGGGGAGCTGTTTTTT.

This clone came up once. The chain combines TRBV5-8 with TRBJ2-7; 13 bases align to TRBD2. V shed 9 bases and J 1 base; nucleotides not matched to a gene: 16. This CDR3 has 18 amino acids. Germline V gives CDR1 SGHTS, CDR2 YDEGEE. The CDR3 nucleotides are TGTGCCATTCCGATGGGACTAGCGGGAAGCATCATATCCTACGAGCAGTACTTC. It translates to CAIPMGLAGSIISYEQYF.

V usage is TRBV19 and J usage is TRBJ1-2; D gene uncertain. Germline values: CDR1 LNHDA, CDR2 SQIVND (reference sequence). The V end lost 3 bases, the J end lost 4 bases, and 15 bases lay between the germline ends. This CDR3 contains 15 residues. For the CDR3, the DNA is TGTGCCAGTAGTATGGGCCGACCCCGAAGCTATGGCTACACCTTC. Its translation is CASSMGRPRSYGYTF. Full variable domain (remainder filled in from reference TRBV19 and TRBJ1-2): DGGITQSPKYLFRKEGQNVTLSCEQNLNHDAMYWYRQDPGQGLRLIYYSQIVNDFQKGDIAEGYSVSREKKESFPLTVTSAQKNPTAFYLCASSMGRPRSYGYTFGSGTRLTVV.

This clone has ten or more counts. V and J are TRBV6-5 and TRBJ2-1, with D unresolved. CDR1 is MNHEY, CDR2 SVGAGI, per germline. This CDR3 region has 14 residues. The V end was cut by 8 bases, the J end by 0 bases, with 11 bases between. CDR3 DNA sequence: TGTGCCAGCTTCGACCGGAGCTCCTACAATGAGCAGTTCTTC. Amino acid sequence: CASFDRSSYNEQFF.

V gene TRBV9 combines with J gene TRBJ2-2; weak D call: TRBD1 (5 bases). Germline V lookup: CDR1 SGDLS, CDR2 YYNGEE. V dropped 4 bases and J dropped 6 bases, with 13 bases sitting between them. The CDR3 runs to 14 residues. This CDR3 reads CASSSRTGPGELFF. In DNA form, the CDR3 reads TGTGCCAGCAGCTCTCGAACAGGCCCCGGGGAGCTGTTTTTT.

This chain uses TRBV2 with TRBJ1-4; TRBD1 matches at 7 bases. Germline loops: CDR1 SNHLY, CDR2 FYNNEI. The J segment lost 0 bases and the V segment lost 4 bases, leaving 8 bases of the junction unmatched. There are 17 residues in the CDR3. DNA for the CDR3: TGTGCCAGCAGTGGGACAGGCGGAACTGCAACTAATGAAAAACTGTTTTTT. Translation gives CASSGTGGTATNEKLFF.

The CDR3 loop is CASSIGAERGLKKFF. Written as DNA, the CDR3 is TGTGCCAGTAGTATAGGAGCGGAGAGGGGACTAAAGAAGTTCTTC. V and J are TRBV19 and TRBJ2-1, with 7 bases matching TRBD2. The germline V gene has CDR1 LNHDA and CDR2 SQIVND (reference sequence). The CDR3 sequence is 15 residues long. Trimming took 1 base from V and 14 from J; bases not matched to a gene: 14.

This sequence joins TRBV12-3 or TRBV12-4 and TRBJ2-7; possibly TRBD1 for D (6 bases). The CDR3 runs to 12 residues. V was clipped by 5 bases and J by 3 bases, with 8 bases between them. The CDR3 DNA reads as TGTGCCAGCAGTACAGGGCGCTACGAGCAGTACTTC. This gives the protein CASSTGRYEQYF.

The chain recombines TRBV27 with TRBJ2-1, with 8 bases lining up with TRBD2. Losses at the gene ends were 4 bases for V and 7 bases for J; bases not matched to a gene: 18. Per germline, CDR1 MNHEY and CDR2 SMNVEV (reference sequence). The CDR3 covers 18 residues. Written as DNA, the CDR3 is TGTGCCAGCAGTTCCCGACCCTTGCTAGCGGGCCGAAGTAATGAGCAGTTCTTC. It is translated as CASSSRPLLAGRSNEQFF.

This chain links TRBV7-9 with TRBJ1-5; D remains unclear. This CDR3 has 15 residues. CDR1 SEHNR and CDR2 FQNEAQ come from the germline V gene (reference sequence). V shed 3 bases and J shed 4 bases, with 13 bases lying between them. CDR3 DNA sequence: TGTGCCAGCAGCTTTTTCAGCGGTTTAAATCAGCCCCAGCATTTT. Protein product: CASSFFSGLNQPQHF.

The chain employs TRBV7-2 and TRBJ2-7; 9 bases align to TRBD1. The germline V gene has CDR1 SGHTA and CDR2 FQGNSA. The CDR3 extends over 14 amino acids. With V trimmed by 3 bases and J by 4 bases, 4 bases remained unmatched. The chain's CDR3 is CASSFTGQGYEQYF. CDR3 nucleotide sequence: TGTGCCAGCAGCTTTACGGGACAGGGTTACGAGCAGTACTTC.

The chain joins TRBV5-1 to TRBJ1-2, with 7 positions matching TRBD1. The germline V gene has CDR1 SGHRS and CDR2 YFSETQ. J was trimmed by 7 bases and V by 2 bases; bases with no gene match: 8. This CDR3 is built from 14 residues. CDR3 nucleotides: TGCGCCAGCAGCTTTGAGGGGGCGAGAGGTGGCTACACCTTC. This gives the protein CASSFEGARGGYTF.

In nucleotides, the CDR3 is TGTGCCAGCAGCCAAGACCCTGGGGAGGGGGAGACCCAGTACTTC. Amino acid sequence: CASSQDPGEGETQYF. The chain has TRBV3-1 (or the pseudogene TRBV3-2) and TRBJ2-5; 7 bases match TRBD2. The CDR3 is 15 amino acids. Germline V gene sequence: CDR1 LGHDT, CDR2 YNNKEL (reference sequence). V shed 0 bases and J 5 bases; nucleotides not matched to a gene: 6.

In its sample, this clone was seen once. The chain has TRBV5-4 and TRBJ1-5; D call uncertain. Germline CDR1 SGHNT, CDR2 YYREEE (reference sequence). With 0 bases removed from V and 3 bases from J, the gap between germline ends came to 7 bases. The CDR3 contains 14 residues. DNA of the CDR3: TGTGCCAGCAGCTTGGGAGGCGCCAATCAGCCCCAGCATTTT. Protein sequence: CASSLGGANQPQHF.

CDR3 sequence reads: CATSVKRASHQPQHF. The CDR3 region has the DNA TGTGCCACCAGTGTCAAGAGGGCAAGTCATCAGCCCCAGCATTTT. The chain has TRBV24-1 and TRBJ1-5, with D unclear. The germline V gene has CDR1 KGHDR and CDR2 SFDVKD. Trimming removed 5 bases from V and 5 bases from J, with 15 bases in between. The CDR3 consists of 15 residues.

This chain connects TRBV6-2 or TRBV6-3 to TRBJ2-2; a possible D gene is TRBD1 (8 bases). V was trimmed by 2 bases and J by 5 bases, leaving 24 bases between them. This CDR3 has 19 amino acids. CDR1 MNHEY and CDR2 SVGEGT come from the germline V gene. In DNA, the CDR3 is TGTGCCAGCAGTTACGCGGTTATGGTACAGGGGGGGAAGACCGGGGAGCTGTTTTTT. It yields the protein CASSYAVMVQGGKTGELFF.

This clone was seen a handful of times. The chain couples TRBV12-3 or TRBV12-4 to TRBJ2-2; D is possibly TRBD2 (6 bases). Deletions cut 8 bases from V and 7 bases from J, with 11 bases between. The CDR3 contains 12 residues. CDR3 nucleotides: TGTGCCAGCTCCAGGGAGGACGGGGAGCTGTTTTTT. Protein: CASSREDGELFF.

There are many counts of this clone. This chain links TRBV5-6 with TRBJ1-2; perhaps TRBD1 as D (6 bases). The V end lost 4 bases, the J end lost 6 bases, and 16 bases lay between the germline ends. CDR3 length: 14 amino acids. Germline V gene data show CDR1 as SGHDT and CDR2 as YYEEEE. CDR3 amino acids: CASSTTGGRNGYTF. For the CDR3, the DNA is TGTGCCAGCAGCACCACGGGGGGGCGGAATGGCTACACCTTC.